A selection of T cell receptor beta chains follows, all from one sample in a study of blood T cell repertoires in COVID-19. TCRdb's table, derived via immunoSEQ multiplex PCR, lists solely in-frame clones and lacks some. The data show about 49,000 clones, 80% to 90% seen once. The source material was peripheral blood. The receptor source for this set is a woman older than 75 with COVID-19, enrolled during active disease. CDR3s include the opening cysteine and the closing phenylalanine or tryptophan. Fields, in order: clone size, D gene, V gene, J gene, CDR3 protein, CDR3 DNA. The D gene is left open where the match is weak. Size tells how often a clone was seen (once, few, many) or the class of an expanded clone, and some rows leave it out.

>-|-|TRBV18|TRBJ2-2
CASSPPGVQNTGELFF
TGTGCCAGCTCACCACCAGGGGTCCAGAACACCGGGGAGCTGTTTTTT
>once|TRBD1|TRBV6-5|TRBJ2-1
CASSYSETGGQSEQFF
TGTGCCAGCAGTTACTCTGAGACAGGGGGCCAGAGTGAGCAGTTCTTC
>-|-|TRBV15|TRBJ1-2
CATSTQGVGYTF
TGTGCCACCAGCACCCAGGGTGTTGGCTACACCTTC
>-|TRBD2|TRBV11-2|TRBJ2-7
CASSLTSGVNEQYF
TGTGCCAGCAGCTTGACTAGCGGGGTAAACGAGCAGTACTTC
>-|-|TRBV9|TRBJ2-3
CASTSGRGSITDTQYF
TGTGCCAGCACATCGGGGCGGGGTAGCATCACAGATACGCAGTATTTT
>-|-|TRBV18|TRBJ2-3
CASSLTPSTDTQYF
TGTGCCAGCTCTCTTACACCGAGCACAGATACGCAGTATTTT
>-|-|TRBV7-9|TRBJ1-2
CASSPLQVNYGYTF
TGTGCCAGCAGCCCTTTACAGGTTAACTATGGCTACACCTTC
>-|TRBD1|TRBV29-1|TRBJ2-1
CSVDRQGIGNEQFF
TGCAGCGTTGACCGACAGGGAATCGGCAATGAGCAGTTCTTC
>-|TRBD1|TRBV2|TRBJ1-2
CASKGQGTTNYGYTF
TGTGCCAGCAAGGGACAGGGAACGACTAACTATGGCTACACCTTC
>-|-|TRBV6-1|TRBJ1-2
CASSEGGTPNYGYTF
TGTGCCAGCAGTGAAGGGGGCACCCCTAACTATGGCTACACCTTC
>-|TRBD1|TRBV7-2|TRBJ1-5
CASSHGTGGLQPQHF
TGTGCCAGCAGCCACGGGACAGGGGGCCTTCAGCCCCAGCATTTT
>once|-|TRBV6-5|TRBJ1-1
CASKILQGNTEAFF
TGTGCCAGTAAGATTCTACAGGGGAACACTGAAGCTTTCTTT
>once|-|TRBV2|TRBJ1-5
CASWAGGNQPQHF
TGTGCCAGCTGGGCAGGGGGCAATCAGCCCCAGCATTTT
>-|-|TRBV25-1|TRBJ1-1
CASNSGPGQAFF
TGTGCCAGCAACTCAGGCCCCGGTCAGGCTTTCTTT
>few|TRBD2|TRBV9|TRBJ2-1
CASSPGLAPNNEQFF
TGTGCCAGCAGCCCCGGACTAGCCCCTAACAATGAGCAGTTCTTC
>-|-|TRBV7-9|TRBJ1-4
CASSLLGETNEKLFF
TGTGCCAGCAGCTTACTTGGGGAGACTAATGAAAAACTGTTTTTT
>-|-|TRBV5-1|TRBJ1-3
CASSLTVGSGNTIYF
TGCGCCAGCAGCTTGACAGTCGGCTCTGGAAACACCATATATTTT
>-|-|TRBV10-1|TRBJ1-1
CASSRTRTATNTEAFF
TGCGCCAGCAGCCGGACACGGACAGCTACGAACACTGAAGCTTTCTTT
>-|-|TRBV3-1/TRBV3-2|TRBJ2-7
CASRGSYEQYF
TGTGCCAGCAGGGGCAGCTACGAGCAGTACTTC
>-|TRBD2|TRBV18|TRBJ2-7
CASQLAGGTSSYEQYF
TGTGCCAGCCAACTAGCGGGAGGTACTAGCTCCTACGAGCAGTACTTC
>-|-|TRBV6-1|TRBJ1-5
CASSDQVRPQHF
TGTGCCAGCAGTGACCAGGTGCGGCCCCAGCATTTT
>-|TRBD1|TRBV5-6|TRBJ1-3
CASSLVDRGNTIYF
TGTGCCAGCAGCTTGGTCGACAGGGGGAACACCATATATTTT
>-|-|TRBV3-1/TRBV3-2|TRBJ1-4
CASSHRKLRLNEKLFF
TGTGCCAGCAGCCATCGCAAGCTACGACTAAATGAAAAACTGTTTTTT
>-|-|TRBV5-1|TRBJ1-6
CASSLADNSYNSPLHF
TGCGCCAGCAGCTTGGCGGACAACTCCTATAATTCACCCCTCCACTTT
>-|-|TRBV10-2|TRBJ2-2
CAVLRQGTSGELFF
TGCGCCGTACTAAGGCAGGGGACGTCCGGGGAGCTGTTTTTT
>once|-|TRBV4-1|TRBJ1-4
CASSQEVGTRHEKLFF
TGCGCCAGCAGCCAAGAAGTTGGGACTAGGCATGAAAAACTGTTTTTT
>-|-|TRBV5-4|TRBJ2-1
CASSLEQGNNEQFF
TGTGCCAGCAGCTTGGAGCAGGGGAACAATGAGCAGTTCTTC
>-|-|TRBV5-1|TRBJ1-1
CASSITYRGGGSTEAFF
TGCGCCAGCAGCATCACCTACCGGGGGGGTGGGAGCACTGAAGCTTTCTTT
>-|TRBD2|TRBV7-2|TRBJ2-7
CASSPQGLAGHEQYF
TGTGCCAGCAGCCCCCAGGGACTAGCGGGCCACGAGCAGTACTTC
>-|TRBD1|TRBV4-1|TRBJ1-2
CASSQDRGRQGYTF
TGCGCCAGCAGCCAAGACAGGGGGCGGCAGGGCTACACCTTC
>few|TRBD1|TRBV30|TRBJ1-1
CAWRSVRGRTEAFF
TGTGCCTGGAGGTCTGTCAGGGGGAGGACTGAAGCTTTCTTT
>once|TRBD1|TRBV6-6|TRBJ1-2
CASSPGQGGNYGYTF
TGTGCCAGCAGCCCGGGACAGGGGGGAAACTATGGCTACACCTTC